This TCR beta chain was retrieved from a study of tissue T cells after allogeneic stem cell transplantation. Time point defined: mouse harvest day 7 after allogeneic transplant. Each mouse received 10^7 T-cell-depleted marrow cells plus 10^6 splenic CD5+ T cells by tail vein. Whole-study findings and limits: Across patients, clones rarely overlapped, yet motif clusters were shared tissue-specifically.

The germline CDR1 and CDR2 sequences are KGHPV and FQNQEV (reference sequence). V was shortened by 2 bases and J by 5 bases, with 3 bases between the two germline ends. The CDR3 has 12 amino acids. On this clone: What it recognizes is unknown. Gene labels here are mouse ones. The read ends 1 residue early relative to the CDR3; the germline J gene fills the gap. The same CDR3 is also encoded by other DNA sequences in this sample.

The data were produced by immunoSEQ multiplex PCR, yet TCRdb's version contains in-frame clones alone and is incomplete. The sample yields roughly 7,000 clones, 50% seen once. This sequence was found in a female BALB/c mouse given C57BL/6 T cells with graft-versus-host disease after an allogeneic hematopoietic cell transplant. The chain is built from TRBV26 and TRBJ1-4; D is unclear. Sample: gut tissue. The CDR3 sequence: CASSLPNERLFF. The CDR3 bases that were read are TGTGCCAGCAGTCTGCCAAACGAAAGATTATTT. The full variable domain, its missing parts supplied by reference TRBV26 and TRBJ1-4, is NSKVIQTPRYLVKGQGQKAKMRCIPEKGHPVVFWYQQNKNNEFKFLINFQNQEVLQQIDMTEKRFSAECPSNSPCSLEIQSSEAGDSALYLCASSLPNERLFFGHGTKLSVL.